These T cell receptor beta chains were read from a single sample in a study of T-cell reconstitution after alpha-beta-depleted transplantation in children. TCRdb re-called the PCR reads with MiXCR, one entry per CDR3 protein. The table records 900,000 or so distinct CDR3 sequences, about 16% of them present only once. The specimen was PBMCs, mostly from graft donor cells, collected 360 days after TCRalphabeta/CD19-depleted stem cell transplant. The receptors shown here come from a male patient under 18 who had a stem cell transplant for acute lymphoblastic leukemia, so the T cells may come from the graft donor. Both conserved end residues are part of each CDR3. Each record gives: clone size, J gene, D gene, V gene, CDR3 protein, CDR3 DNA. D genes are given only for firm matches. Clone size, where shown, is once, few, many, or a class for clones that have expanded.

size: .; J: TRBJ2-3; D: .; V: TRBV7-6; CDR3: CASGGRGPTDTQYF; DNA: TGTGCCAGCGGGGGCAGGGGACCCACAGATACGCAGTATTTT
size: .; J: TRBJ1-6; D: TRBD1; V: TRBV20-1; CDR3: CSARDPVRGQYNSPLHF; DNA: TGCAGTGCTAGAGATCCCGTCAGGGGGCAGTATAATTCACCCCTCCACTTT
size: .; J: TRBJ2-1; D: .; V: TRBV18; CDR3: CASSPGHLTGNEQFF; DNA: TGTGCCAGCTCACCGGGACACCTGACGGGGAATGAGCAGTTCTTC
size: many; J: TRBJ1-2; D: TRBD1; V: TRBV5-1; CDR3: CASSGWDRRNYGYTF; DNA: TGCGCCAGCAGCGGATGGGACAGGCGAAACTATGGCTACACCTTC
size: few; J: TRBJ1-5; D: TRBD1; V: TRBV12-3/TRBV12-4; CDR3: CASTSRDRVYSNQPQHF; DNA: TGTGCCAGCACCTCCCGGGACAGAGTCTATAGCAATCAGCCCCAGCATTTT
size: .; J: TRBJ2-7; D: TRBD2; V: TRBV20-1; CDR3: CSARSLVAGVGYEQYF; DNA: TGCAGTGCTAGGTCCCTTGTAGCGGGAGTGGGGTACGAGCAGTACTTC
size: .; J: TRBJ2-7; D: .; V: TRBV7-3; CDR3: CAGPQQYF; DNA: TGTGCCGGTCCCCAGCAGTACTTC
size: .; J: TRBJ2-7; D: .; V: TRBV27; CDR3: CASSPTGIQQYF; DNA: TGTGCCAGCAGCCCTACAGGGATTCAGCAGTACTTC
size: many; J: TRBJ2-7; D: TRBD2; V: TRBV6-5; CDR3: CASSYSLLAGADEQYF; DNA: TGTGCCAGCAGTTACTCTCTACTAGCGGGAGCGGACGAGCAGTACTTC
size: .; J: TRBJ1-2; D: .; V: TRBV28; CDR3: CASSLETAPEGYTF; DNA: TGTGCCAGCAGTTTAGAGACAGCCCCAGAGGGCTACACCTTC
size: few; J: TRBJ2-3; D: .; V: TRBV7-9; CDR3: CASSLAIRAGTADTQYF; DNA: TGTGCCAGCAGCTTAGCCATTCGAGCGGGGACAGCAGATACGCAGTATTTT
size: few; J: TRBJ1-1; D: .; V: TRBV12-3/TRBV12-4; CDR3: CASLSHQEAFF; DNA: TGTGCCAGCCTATCCCACCAGGAAGCTTTCTTT
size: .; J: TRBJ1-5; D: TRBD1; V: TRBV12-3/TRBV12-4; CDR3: CASRVDRGNQPQHF; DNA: TGTGCCAGCAGGGTAGACAGGGGTAATCAGCCCCAGCATTTT
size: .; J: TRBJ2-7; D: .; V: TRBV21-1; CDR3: CASSKSRDPRDTYEQYF; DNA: TGTGCCAGCAGCAAATCCCGGGACCCTCGAGACACCTACGAGCAGTACTTC
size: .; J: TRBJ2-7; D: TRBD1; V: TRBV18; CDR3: CASSILQGASYEQYF; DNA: TGTGCCAGCTCAATACTACAGGGGGCTTCCTACGAGCAGTACTTC
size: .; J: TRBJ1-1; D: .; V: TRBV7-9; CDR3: CASSLVEGGGTEAFF; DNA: TGTGCCAGCAGCTTAGTGGAGGGAGGGGGCACTGAAGCTTTCTTT
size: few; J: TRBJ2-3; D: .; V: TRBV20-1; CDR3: CSARVSGASTDTQYF; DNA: TGCAGTGCTAGAGTGAGCGGAGCCAGCACAGATACGCAGTATTTT
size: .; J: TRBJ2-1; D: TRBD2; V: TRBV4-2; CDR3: CASSHDRTSGRAHEQFF; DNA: TGTGCCAGCAGCCACGATAGGACTAGCGGGAGGGCACATGAGCAGTTCTTC
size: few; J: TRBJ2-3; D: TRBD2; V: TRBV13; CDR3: CASSSLAYATDTQYF; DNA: TGTGCCAGCAGCTCACTAGCGTATGCCACAGATACGCAGTATTTT
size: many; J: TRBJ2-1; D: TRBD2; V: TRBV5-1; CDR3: CASSITSGGYNEQFF; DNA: TGCGCCAGCAGCATAACTAGCGGGGGTTACAATGAGCAGTTCTTC